A single TCR beta chain is shown here with its context. This record comes from a study of Ad26.COV2.S vaccination and SARS-CoV-2 variants. The data were produced by immunoSEQ multiplex PCR, yet TCRdb's version contains in-frame clones alone and is incomplete. Counted here are roughly 350,000 clones, 87% occurring once; the ten biggest clones make up roughly 3.6%. The treatment is: some 20 received Ad26.COV2.S at low or high dose, single or two shots; 5 received placebo; per-sample allocation not given. Collection of samples fell on day 63 after the first vaccine or placebo injection. Boston hosted the donor, who was an adult aged 18-55 years. V dropped 2 bases and J dropped 5; count of bases not matched to a gene: 7. CDR3 length equals 17 residues. The germline V gene has CDR1 SEHNR and CDR2 FQNEAQ (reference sequence).

The clonotype comes from a person aged 18-65 years who received the Ad26.COV2.S COVID-19 vaccine or a placebo. The material sequenced was peripheral blood, taken in a trial of Ad26.COV2.S vaccine versus placebo. J is TRBJ2-2 and V is TRBV7-9, with 11 bases lining up with TRBD1. Written as DNA, the CDR3 is TGTGCCAGCAGCTTAACGGACAGGGGGCGCGGGACCGGGGAGCTGTTTTTT. Protein sequence: CASSLTDRGRGTGELFF.